These T cell receptor beta chains were read from a single sample in a study of blood T cell repertoires in COVID-19. Assay: immunoSEQ multiplex PCR; the TCRdb copy retains only in-frame clones and omits some. The table lists more than 80,000 clones, 71% of them singletons. Sequenced: peripheral blood. The receptors shown here come from a human donor with acute or convalescent COVID-19. The donor label of this sample is uncertain. Both conserved end residues are part of each CDR3. The D gene is left open where the match is weak. Rows give clone size only sometimes, using once, few, many, or a class for an expanded clone.

cdr3_aa cdr3_nt j_call d_call v_call clone_size
CASSLDGRVTGGYTF TGTGCCAGCAGTTTAGACGGCAGGGTAACTGGTGGCTACACCTTC TRBJ1-2 . TRBV6-6 .
CASSPAGGSGNQPQHF TGTGCCAGCAGCCCTGCAGGGGGCTCGGGCAATCAGCCCCAGCATTTT TRBJ1-5 TRBD1 TRBV5-6 few
CASSLVGSGGADEQFF TGTGCCAGCAGCTTAGTAGGCAGCGGGGGGGCTGATGAGCAGTTCTTC TRBJ2-1 TRBD2 TRBV7-8 few
CASSHTWTSGGTNEELFF TGTGCCAGCAGCCATACCTGGACTAGCGGGGGGACGAACGAGGAGCTGTTTTTT TRBJ2-2 TRBD2 TRBV3-1/TRBV3-2 .
CASSQRGLAANNEQYF TGTGCCAGCAGTCAAAGGGGACTAGCGGCCAATAACGAGCAGTACTTC TRBJ2-7 TRBD2 TRBV28 .
CASSTPPGQGTPGNTIYF TGTGCCAGTAGTACGCCCCCCGGACAGGGGACGCCGGGAAACACCATATATTTT TRBJ1-3 TRBD1 TRBV19 .
CASMSDYGYTF TGTGCCAGCATGAGTGACTATGGCTACACCTTC TRBJ1-2 . TRBV6-5 many
CASSLDRAGNSPLHF TGCGCCAGCAGCCTGGACAGGGCAGGCAATTCACCCCTCCACTTT TRBJ1-6 TRBD1 TRBV5-1 .
CASSSGLPPQFF TGTGCCAGCAGCTCCGGACTTCCTCCGCAGTTCTTC TRBJ2-1 . TRBV7-2 .
CASSYLRGNTDTQYF TGTGCCAGCAGTTACCTCAGGGGTAACACAGATACGCAGTATTTT TRBJ2-3 . TRBV6-2/TRBV6-3 .
CSTRDSENGYTF TGCAGCACCCGGGACAGTGAGAATGGCTACACCTTC TRBJ1-2 TRBD1 TRBV29-1 .
CASSSQRNNEQFF TGTGCCAGCAGCTCACAGCGGAACAATGAGCAGTTCTTC TRBJ2-1 . TRBV11-2 .
CASSVDPFSGNTIYF TGTGCCAGCAGCGTAGATCCCTTTTCTGGAAACACCATATATTTT TRBJ1-3 . TRBV9 few
CASSPQVSGNTIYF TGTGCCAGCAGCCCCCAGGTCTCTGGAAACACCATATATTTT TRBJ1-3 . TRBV9 few
CASSYGGARNTEAFF TGTGCCAGCAGTTACGGGGGGGCGCGTAACACTGAAGCTTTCTTT TRBJ1-1 . TRBV6-5 .
CATSGERRQETQYF TGTGCCACCTCGGGGGAGAGGAGACAAGAGACCCAGTACTTC TRBJ2-5 . TRBV10-3 .
CASSFGTTNEKLFF TGCGCCAGCAGCTTCGGGACAACTAATGAAAAACTGTTTTTT TRBJ1-4 . TRBV5-1 .
CATSDRTGGSPQHF TGTGCCACCAGTGACCGGACAGGGGGCTCGCCCCAGCATTTT TRBJ1-5 TRBD1 TRBV24-1 .
CASSLNRGRVEKLFF TGTGCCAGCAGTTTAAACAGGGGCCGAGTTGAAAAACTGTTTTTT TRBJ1-4 TRBD1 TRBV28 .
CATSDQQRGQMNTEAFF TGTGCCACCAGTGACCAACAAAGGGGCCAGATGAACACTGAAGCTTTCTTT TRBJ1-1 . TRBV24-1 few
CASSHNPSRATNEKLFF TGTGCCAGCAGCCACAACCCCAGTCGTGCAACTAATGAAAAACTGTTTTTT TRBJ1-4 . TRBV5-5 .
CSASGGGRGNYGYTF TGCAGTGCTAGTGGGGGTGGCAGGGGGAACTATGGCTACACCTTC TRBJ1-2 TRBD1 TRBV20-1 many
CASSLPGQGIHEQFF TGTGCCAGCAGTTTACCGGGACAGGGTATCCATGAGCAGTTCTTC TRBJ2-1 TRBD1 TRBV28 .
CASSQGMTGRSPLHF TGCGCCAGCAGCCAAGGCATGACAGGGAGATCACCCCTCCACTTT TRBJ1-6 TRBD1 TRBV4-1 once
CASSEVVRGAGAGDTDTQYF TGTGCCAGCAGTGAAGTGGTTCGGGGCGCGGGAGCGGGGGACACAGATACGCAGTATTTT TRBJ2-3 TRBD2 TRBV6-1 .
CASSARQGYEQYF TGTGCCAGTAGTGCCAGACAGGGCTACGAGCAGTACTTC TRBJ2-7 TRBD1 TRBV19 .
CASSPNQGGGQRDTQYF TGTGCCAGCTCACCTAACCAGGGCGGGGGCCAGAGAGATACGCAGTATTTT TRBJ2-3 . TRBV18 .
CAWSVGHLNQPQHF TGTGCCTGGAGTGTAGGACACCTCAATCAGCCCCAGCATTTT TRBJ1-5 . TRBV30 .
CASSPEGDSYGYTF TGTGCCAGCTCACCAGAAGGGGACAGCTATGGCTACACCTTC TRBJ1-2 TRBD1 TRBV18 .
CASSLAGARGYF TGTGCCAGCAGTTTAGCGGGGGCTCGTGGGTATTTT TRBJ2-3 . TRBV28 .